Each of the 23 T cell receptor beta chains below was sequenced from the same sample in a study of identical twins. TCRdb analysed the 5' RACE reads with MiXCR anew, one entry per CDR3 protein. The sample lists 640,000 or so distinct CDR3 sequences; around 6% were seen once. The sample was naive T cells sorted from blood. Source of these receptors: a man aged 18 to 30 in good health.

This clonotype was observed a handful of times. J is TRBJ2-7 and V is TRBV27, with 7 bases lining up with TRBD1. The germline CDR1 and CDR2 sequences are MNHEY and SMNVEV (reference sequence). The CDR3 contains 15 residues. V dropped 4 bases and J dropped 3; count of bases not matched to a gene: 9. CDR3: CASSSTLGQNYEQYF. CDR3 nucleotide sequence: TGTGCCAGCAGTTCAACCCTGGGACAGAACTACGAGCAGTACTTC.

This clonotype was seen many times. The chain employs TRBV10-3 and TRBJ2-2; 11 bases map to TRBD2. V shed 10 bases and J 6 bases; nucleotides not matched to a gene: 4. This CDR3 is built from 13 residues. Germline CDR1 is ENHRY and CDR2 is SYGVKD. Written as DNA, the CDR3 is TGTGCCACAGGACTAGCGGGCGCCGGGGAGCTGTTTTTT. It is translated as CATGLAGAGELFF.

The table lists this clonotype with a few counts. The J gene is TRBJ2-5, the V gene TRBV6-5, with D perhaps TRBD2 (5 bases). The CDR3 is 14 amino acids. Germline loops: CDR1 MNHEY, CDR2 SVGAGI. V lost 4 bases, J lost 2 bases, and 11 bases lay in between. The CDR3 protein is CASSSLSGQETQYF. The CDR3 nucleotides are TGTGCCAGCAGTTCCCTGAGCGGTCAAGAGACCCAGTACTTC.

This chain connects TRBV7-9 to TRBJ2-1; 8 bases map to TRBD1. This CDR3 has 13 residues. Trimming at V came to 6 bases and at J to 7 bases, leaving 5 bases not matched to a gene. Germline CDR1 reads SEHNR; CDR2 reads FQNEAQ (reference sequence). The CDR3 loop is CASRQTGENEQFF. CDR3 sequence (DNA): TGTGCCAGCAGGCAGACAGGGGAAAATGAGCAGTTCTTC.

Ten or more counts support this clonotype. The J gene is TRBJ2-7, the V gene TRBV27, with 11 bases identical to TRBD2. After removal of 2 bases from V and 3 bases from J, the junction contained 6 bases not matched to a gene. Germline lookup yields CDR1 MNHEY and CDR2 SMNVEV (reference sequence). The CDR3 runs to 16 residues. CDR3 nucleotide sequence: TGTGCCAGCAGTTTAGCAACTAGCGGGAGTAGCTACGAGCAGTACTTC. Protein product: CASSLATSGSSYEQYF.

This clonotype was recorded at least ten times. The genes are TRBV5-1 and TRBJ1-5, with 8 bases matching TRBD1. Per germline, CDR1 SGHRS and CDR2 YFSETQ. This CDR3 comprises 15 residues. Unmatched junction bases numbered 8, after V lost 4 bases and J lost 5 bases. CDR3 in DNA: TGCGCCAGCAGCGAATCGGACAGGGATGATCAGCCCCAGCATTTT. This codes for CASSESDRDDQPQHF.

This clonotype was observed at least ten times. The J gene is TRBJ2-6, the V gene TRBV10-1, with D hard to call. The CDR3 extends over 14 amino acids. V was trimmed by 2 bases and J by 0 bases, leaving 2 bases between them. CDR1 is WNHNN and CDR2 is SYGVQD in the germline V gene (reference sequence). The CDR3 region has the DNA TGCGCCAGCAGTGAGAGCTCTGGGGCCAACGTCCTGACTTTC. This sequence encodes CASSESSGANVLTF.

This clonotype was picked up a small number of times. This sequence joins TRBV27 and TRBJ2-1, with 10 bases lining up with TRBD2. Per germline, CDR1 MNHEY and CDR2 SMNVEV (reference sequence). The CDR3 is 15 residues long. Unmatched junction bases numbered 6, after V lost 4 bases and J lost 6 bases. The CDR3, as DNA: TGTGCCAGCAGTTCCCTAGCGGGAGTCCCCAATGAGCAGTTCTTC. Amino acid sequence: CASSSLAGVPNEQFF.

This clonotype was found many times. The chain has TRBV15 and TRBJ2-1, with TRBD2 matching over 12 bases. Germline V gene sequence: CDR1 LNHNV, CDR2 YYDKDF (reference sequence). The CDR3 runs 16 residues. J was trimmed by 7 bases and V by 5 bases; bases with no gene match: 9. DNA of the CDR3: TGTGCCACCAGCGGGGGAGTAACTAGCGGGAGGAATGAGCAGTTCTTC. It is translated as CATSGGVTSGRNEQFF.

This clonotype was picked up many times. This chain joins TRBV29-1 and TRBJ2-7; TRBD1 might be the D (5 bases). Deletions cut 7 bases from V and 3 bases from J, with 16 bases between. The CDR3 runs to 13 residues. Germline V gene lookup returns CDR1 SQVTM and CDR2 ANQGSEA. The chain's CDR3 is CSALTVGHYEQYF. As DNA, the CDR3 is TGCAGCGCCTTGACAGTGGGCCACTACGAGCAGTACTTC.

The chain employs TRBV18 and TRBJ2-2; unclear D gene. Germline lookup yields CDR1 KGHSH and CDR2 LQKENI. The CDR3 consists of 16 residues. V was shortened by 2 bases and J by 4 bases, with 14 bases between the two germline ends. The CDR3 is CASSPVAGSSTGELFF. CDR3 sequence (DNA): TGTGCCAGCTCACCAGTGGCTGGGTCGAGCACCGGGGAGCTGTTTTTT.

This clonotype was counted at least ten times. The V gene is TRBV20-1, the J gene TRBJ2-1, with 8 bases lining up with TRBD2. Per the germline V gene, CDR1 is DFQATT and CDR2 is SNEGSKA (reference sequence). CDR3 length: 17 residues. With V trimmed by 2 bases and J by 7 bases, 16 bases remained unmatched. The CDR3 reads CSARSPTKREKKNEQFF. DNA of the CDR3: TGCAGTGCTAGATCCCCGACTAAGCGGGAGAAAAAGAATGAGCAGTTCTTC.

In this sample, this clonotype turned up many times. The chain uses TRBV4-3 and TRBJ2-2; D is perhaps TRBD1 (5 bases). CDR3 size: 14 residues. Germline V CDR1 and CDR2: LGHNA, YSLEER. The V end was cut by 1 base, the J end by 4 bases, with 7 bases between. This chain's CDR3 is CASSQGRVTGELFF. The CDR3 DNA is TGCGCCAGCAGCCAAGGCAGGGTCACCGGGGAGCTGTTTTTT.

This clonotype was counted between two and nine times. The genes are TRBV5-1 and TRBJ2-1; D may be TRBD2 (6 bases). The CDR3 covers 16 residues. The ends were cut back, 0 bases at V and 6 bases at J, with 16 bases in the middle. Germline CDR1 and CDR2: SGHRS and YFSETQ. The CDR3 sequence is CASSLAGTEVSNEQFF. The DNA for the CDR3 is TGCGCCAGCAGCTTGGCCGGGACTGAAGTATCCAATGAGCAGTTCTTC. Using reference TRBV5-1 and TRBJ2-1 for the parts outside the CDR3, the full variable domain is KAGVTQTPRYLIKTRGQQVTLSCSPISGHRSVSWYQQTPGQGLQFLFEYFSETQRNKGNFPGRFSGRQFSNSRSEMNVSTLELGDSALYLCASSLAGTEVSNEQFFGPGTRLTVL.

This clonotype was observed a handful of times. The chain employs TRBV7-8 and TRBJ2-1; D gene uncertain. Germline CDR1 SGHVS, CDR2 FQNEAQ. The CDR3 is 18 residues long. V was clipped by 5 bases and J by 0 bases, with 20 bases between them. This chain's CDR3 is CASSPRKGFQSSYNEQFF. CDR3 sequence (DNA): TGTGCCAGCAGCCCAAGAAAGGGCTTTCAGAGCTCCTACAATGAGCAGTTCTTC.

In this sample, this clonotype turned up many times. The chain couples TRBV5-1 to TRBJ2-7, with 8 bases lining up with TRBD1. Germline V gene sequence: CDR1 SGHRS, CDR2 YFSETQ. Unmatched junction bases numbered 4, after V lost 4 bases and J lost 4 bases. This CDR3 spans 13 amino acids. This CDR3 reads CASSPGQEYEQYF. CDR3 sequence (DNA): TGCGCCAGCAGCCCGGGACAGGAGTACGAGCAGTACTTC.

This clonotype was picked up many times. Here the CDR3 DNA reads TGTGCCAGCAGTTTAAATACGGTGGCCGGGGAGCTGTTTTTT. It encodes CASSLNTVAGELFF. The genes are TRBV12-3 or TRBV12-4 and TRBJ2-2; unclear D gene. Trimming shortened V by 2 bases and J by 6 bases, and 10 bases separated the two germline ends. CDR3 length equals 14 residues.

This clonotype was seen a handful of times. This sequence joins TRBV29-1 and TRBJ1-1, with 11 bases identical to TRBD1. The junction had 2 bases not matched to a gene; V was cut back by 0 bases and J by 11 bases. Germline CDR1 SQVTM, CDR2 ANQGSEA. The CDR3 length is 12 residues. The CDR3 sequence: CSVEEGDRGAFF. The CDR3, as DNA: TGCAGCGTTGAAGAAGGGGACAGGGGGGCTTTCTTT. The full variable domain, in which reference TRBV29-1 and TRBJ1-1 provide the parts outside the CDR3, is SAVISQKPSRDICQRGTSLTIQCQVDSQVTMMFWYRQQPGQSLTLIATANQGSEATYESGFVIDKFPISRPNLTFSTLTVSNMSPEDSSIYLCSVEEGDRGAFFGQGTRLTVV.

The table lists this clonotype with many counts. V is TRBV12-3 or TRBV12-4 and J is TRBJ2-1; the D is unclear. V was clipped by 6 bases and J by 9 bases, with 6 bases between them. This CDR3 region has 10 residues. The CDR3 coding sequence is TGTGCCAGCAGGGGAATTGAGCAGTTCTTC. Translation gives CASRGIEQFF.

This chain links TRBV7-9 with TRBJ2-5, with D maybe TRBD2 (6 bases). The CDR3 consists of 16 residues. Germline-derived CDR1 and CDR2 are SEHNR and FQNEAQ (reference sequence). Trimming stripped 0 bases from V and 3 bases from J, with 14 bases between. CDR3 sequence (DNA): TGTGCCAGCAGCTTAGCTGGAGGGGTATTGGAAGAGACCCAGTACTTC. Amino acids: CASSLAGGVLEETQYF.

The genes are TRBV20-1 and TRBJ2-1; 8 bases align to TRBD2. From germline, CDR1 is DFQATT and CDR2 SNEGSKA (reference sequence). V gave up 0 bases and J gave up 5 bases; unmatched junction bases: 9. The CDR3 runs 16 residues. The CDR3 region has the DNA TGCAGTGCTAGAGATCTGCGCGGGAGGCCGGACAATGAGCAGTTCTTC. Its translation: CSARDLRGRPDNEQFF.

Many counts were recorded for this clonotype. The chain couples TRBV6-6 to TRBJ2-7, with D possibly being TRBD1 or TRBD2 (5 bases each). The CDR3 spans 12 residues. V was trimmed by 6 bases and J by 7 bases, leaving 13 bases between them. In germline, CDR1 is MNHNY, CDR2 SVGAGI (reference sequence). The CDR3 is CASSGTAREQYV. In nucleotides, the CDR3 is TGTGCCAGCAGCGGGACGGCCAGGGAGCAGTACGTC.

Ten or more counts support this clonotype. The chain is built from TRBV11-2 and TRBJ2-1; no reliable D call. The germline CDR1 and CDR2 sequences are SGHAT and FQNNGV. V lost 5 bases, J lost 6 bases, and 8 bases lay in between. There are 12 residues in the CDR3. The CDR3 DNA follows: TGTGCCAGCAGCGAATTTCCCAATGAGCAGTTCTTC. This encodes CASSEFPNEQFF.